This section outlines one TCR beta chain sequence together with its context. Amplified TCR beta CDR3 regions were obtained using RNA transcripts as template. After a first-round RT-PCR with HTBI primers, a second-round multiplex PCR was run. TCRdb independently ran MiXCR on the multiplex PCR reads; one entry per CDR3 protein. Here the sample spans almost 750,000 distinct CDR3 sequences, 40% being singletons. With V trimmed by 0 bases and J by 7 bases, 5 bases remained unmatched. There are 15 residues in the CDR3. Germline V gene sequence: CDR1 SGHNT, CDR2 YYREEE (reference sequence). Diagnostic conclusions were grounded in clinical symptoms, serum thyroxine, TRAb, thyroid ultrasound and orbital computed tomography. The record originates from a study of Graves' ophthalmopathy and Graves' hyperthyroidism.

The TCR comes from an adult man with Graves' ophthalmopathy. J is TRBJ2-2 and V is TRBV5-4, with TRBD1 matching over 8 bases. The source material was peripheral blood. The CDR3 sequence: CASSLGQGKGGELFF. The CDR3 DNA reads as TGTGCCAGCAGCTTGGGACAGGGGAAAGGCGGGGAGCTGTTTTTT.